This T cell receptor beta chain was observed in a study of cytomegalovirus exposure and HLA in healthy donors. Study conclusions and caveats: It was taken for granted in presence/absence analyses that sequencing depth across donors was roughly uniform. According to an earlier analysis, most TCR beta V segments yielded productive rearrangements about 87% or about 30% of the time.

On this clone: Its antigen is as yet unknown.

CDR3 length: 13 amino acids. Germline V CDR1 and CDR2: SGHTA, FQGTGA. V lost 4 bases and J lost 3; bases outside the gene matches: 3. It was with 60 Vbeta and 13 Jbeta primers that the PCR ran. TCRdb's copy holds only in-frame clones and misses some; the assay was immunoSEQ multiplex PCR. The sample includes under 200,000 clones, over 75% of them seen just once. This TCR derives from a man aged 50 to 60 in good health and CMV-seropositive. The rearrangement joins TRBV7-3 to TRBJ2-7; 7 bases fit TRBD1. Sequences were obtained from PBMCs. Here the CDR3 reads CASSSGTDYEQYF. The DNA for the CDR3 is TGTGCCAGCAGCTCTGGGACAGACTACGAGCAGTACTTC.